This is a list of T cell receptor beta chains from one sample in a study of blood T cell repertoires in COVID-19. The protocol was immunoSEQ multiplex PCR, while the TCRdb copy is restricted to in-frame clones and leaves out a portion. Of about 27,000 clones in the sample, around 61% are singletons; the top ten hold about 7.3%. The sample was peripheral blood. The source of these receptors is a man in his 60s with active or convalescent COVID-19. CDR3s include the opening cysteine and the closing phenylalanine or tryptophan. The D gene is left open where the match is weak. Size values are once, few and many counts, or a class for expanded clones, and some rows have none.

CASSLDSFTAGAFF TGTGCCAGCAGCTTAGATTCTTTTACGGCAGGGGCTTTCTTT TRBJ1-1 NA NA TRBV11-2
CASSHQAGGQFF TGTGCCAGCAGCCATCAAGCGGGGGGGCAGTTCTTC TRBJ2-1 NA TRBD2 TRBV3-1/TRBV3-2
CASSVADRGGEQFF TGTGCCAGCAGCGTAGCGGACAGGGGTGGTGAGCAGTTCTTC TRBJ2-1 NA TRBD1 TRBV9
CASSQNGGAETQYF TGTGCCAGCAGCCAGAACGGGGGGGCCGAGACCCAGTACTTC TRBJ2-5 NA TRBD2 TRBV3-1/TRBV3-2
CASSPPDRPYGYTF TGCGCCAGCAGCCCTCCCGACAGACCCTATGGCTACACCTTC TRBJ1-2 few NA TRBV23-1
CATASEVIGGQYF TGTGCCACCGCGAGTGAAGTGATCGGCGGGCAGTACTTC TRBJ2-7 medium-sized NA TRBV15
CASSMTDIARKLFF TGTGCCAGCAGCATGACGGATATAGCCCGAAAACTGTTTTTT TRBJ1-4 medium-sized NA TRBV6-5
CASRETGVKYGTEAFF TGCGCCAGCAGAGAGACAGGGGTTAAGTACGGGACTGAAGCTTTCTTT TRBJ1-1 NA TRBD1 TRBV5-1
CASSGPSGRAHEQYF TGCGCCAGCAGTGGACCTAGCGGGAGGGCCCACGAGCAGTACTTC TRBJ2-7 NA TRBD2 TRBV10-2
CATSTGQGAGDTEAFF TGTGCCACCAGCACGGGACAGGGGGCTGGTGACACTGAAGCTTTCTTT TRBJ1-1 NA TRBD1 TRBV15
CASSQTRRMGPTQGTHTDTQYF TGCGCCAGCAGCCAAACCCGACGTATGGGACCCACACAGGGGACGCACACAGATACGCAGTATTTT TRBJ2-3 NA TRBD1 TRBV4-1
CASSPLTSGRWEQYF TGTGCCAGCAGCCCACTGACTAGCGGGAGGTGGGAGCAGTACTTC TRBJ2-7 once TRBD2 TRBV11-2
CASSLERVAFF TGTGCCAGCAGTTTAGAGAGGGTGGCTTTCTTT TRBJ1-1 NA NA TRBV28
CASSQEGQGMAGELFF TGTGCCAGCAGCCAAGAGGGGCAGGGGATGGCCGGGGAGCTGTTTTTT TRBJ2-2 NA NA TRBV14
CASSRDRGDGYTF TGTGCCAGCAGCAGGGACAGGGGGGACGGCTACACCTTC TRBJ1-2 NA TRBD1 TRBV5-6
CASSEYRGTSYNEQFF TGCGCCAGCAGTGAGTACAGGGGAACATCCTACAATGAGCAGTTCTTC TRBJ2-1 few TRBD1 TRBV10-1
CASSFRGGRVTDTQYF TGTGCCAGCAGCTTCCGTGGTGGGAGGGTAACAGATACGCAGTATTTT TRBJ2-3 NA TRBD2 TRBV7-2
CASSSARGENSPLHF TGTGCCAGCAGCTCGGCCAGGGGGGAGAATTCACCCCTCCACTTT TRBJ1-6 NA TRBD1 TRBV5-4
CASSWNSNEQFF TGTGCCAGCAGTTGGAACAGCAATGAGCAGTTCTTC TRBJ2-1 NA NA TRBV6-2/TRBV6-3
CASSLSASGTQYF TGTGCCAGCAGCTTAAGCGCTAGTGGGACCCAGTACTTC TRBJ2-5 NA NA TRBV7-3
CASSESDRVNRDTQYF TGTGCCAGCAGTGAAAGTGACAGGGTCAATCGGGATACGCAGTATTTT TRBJ2-3 NA TRBD1 TRBV2
CASSLGLAGSTDTQYF TGCGCCAGCAGCTTGGGACTAGCGGGGAGCACAGATACGCAGTATTTT TRBJ2-3 NA TRBD2 TRBV5-1
CSVTGTTGEQYF TGCAGCGTGACCGGGACAACAGGCGAGCAGTACTTC TRBJ2-7 few NA TRBV29-1
CASSRTTYNEQFF TGCGCCAGCAGTCGGACTACGTACAATGAGCAGTTCTTC TRBJ2-1 NA NA TRBV10-1
CASSFRQGAEAFF TGTGCCAGCAGTTTTAGACAGGGCGCTGAAGCTTTCTTT TRBJ1-1 NA TRBD1 TRBV12-3/TRBV12-4
CASSAPRQPNTGELFF TGTGCCAGCAGTGCCCCTCGACAGCCGAACACCGGGGAGCTGTTTTTT TRBJ2-2 few NA TRBV2
CSASLGGSYNEQFF TGCAGTGCTAGTCTGGGGGGGTCCTACAATGAGCAGTTCTTC TRBJ2-1 NA TRBD2 TRBV20-1
CASSAHRTRTNEKLFF TGTGCCAGCAGCGCCCACCGAACCCGAACAAATGAAAAACTGTTTTTT TRBJ1-4 few NA TRBV7-2
CASKGEREFGTGELFF TGTGCCAGTAAAGGAGAGCGGGAGTTCGGCACCGGGGAGCTGTTTTTT TRBJ2-2 NA TRBD2 TRBV19
CAISGTRPAYEQYF TGTGCCATCAGTGGGACTCGCCCAGCCTACGAGCAGTACTTC TRBJ2-7 once NA TRBV10-3
CASSDYLNSPLHF TGTGCCAGCAGCGACTATTTGAATTCACCCCTCCACTTT TRBJ1-6 NA NA TRBV7-3
CASSQGGTGNEKLFF TGCGCCAGCAGCCAGGGCGGGACCGGTAATGAAAAACTGTTTTTT TRBJ1-4 few NA TRBV5-1
CATSRFLTDITDTQYF TGTGCCACCAGCAGATTTTTAACAGACATCACAGATACGCAGTATTTT TRBJ2-3 NA NA TRBV15
CATSYRTNEKLFF TGTGCCACCTCATACAGAACTAATGAAAAACTGTTTTTT TRBJ1-4 NA NA TRBV2
CASSSRQGQGGYTF TGTGCCAGCAGCTCTCGACAGGGACAAGGCGGCTACACCTTC TRBJ1-2 NA TRBD1 TRBV7-6
CSASGNRGNQPQHF TGCAGTGCTAGTGGCAACCGGGGCAATCAGCCCCAGCATTTT TRBJ1-5 NA NA TRBV20-1
CASSTGTGGSYEQYF TGTGCCAGTAGTACCGGGACAGGGGGCTCCTACGAGCAGTACTTC TRBJ2-7 NA TRBD1 TRBV19
CASSPDDGSGQFF TGCGCCAGCAGCCCGGACGACGGGAGCGGGCAGTTCTTC TRBJ2-1 NA NA TRBV5-1
CASSENVGSSGELFF TGTGCCAGCAGTGAAAACGTCGGGTCATCCGGGGAGCTGTTTTTT TRBJ2-2 NA NA TRBV9
CASTPIRGQRDSNQPQHF TGTGCCAGTACCCCAATCAGAGGGCAGAGAGATAGCAATCAGCCCCAGCATTTT TRBJ1-5 NA NA TRBV19
CASSTGLDRTNYGYTF TGTGCCAGTAGTACAGGATTGGACAGAACTAACTATGGCTACACCTTC TRBJ1-2 NA NA TRBV19
CSVIPDTPYEQYF TGCAGCGTAATTCCCGACACTCCCTACGAGCAGTACTTC TRBJ2-7 NA NA TRBV29-1
CASSYSEQPNEKLFF TGTGCCAGCAGTTACTCCGAACAGCCTAATGAAAAACTGTTTTTT TRBJ1-4 NA NA TRBV6-5
CASTPRLAGESGELFF TGCGCCAGCACTCCTAGACTAGCGGGAGAGAGCGGGGAGCTGTTTTTT TRBJ2-2 NA TRBD2 TRBV5-1
CASRNTGLLAGVADTQYF TGTGCCAGTAGAAACACTGGTCTGCTAGCGGGAGTCGCAGATACGCAGTATTTT TRBJ2-3 NA TRBD2 TRBV19
CASSLVGQGVGEQYF TGCGCCAGCAGCTTGGTCGGGCAGGGGGTGGGCGAGCAGTACTTC TRBJ2-7 NA TRBD1 TRBV5-1
CAISEQKSPYGYTF TGTGCCATCAGTGAGCAGAAATCCCCCTATGGCTACACCTTC TRBJ1-2 NA NA TRBV10-3